Sequencing of this T cell receptor beta chain was carried out in a study of cytomegalovirus exposure and HLA in healthy donors. Notes on the study in general: Exclusion applied to some V segments, including TRBV6-2 and TRBV6-3, as they were indistinguishable.

Concerning this clone itself: Antigen unknown.

V was clipped by 2 bases and J by 5 bases; unmatched bases: 7. This CDR3 is built from 15 residues. Germline CDR1 and CDR2: MNHNY and SVGAGI (reference sequence). It was with 60 Vbeta and 13 Jbeta primers that the PCR ran. Here immunoSEQ multiplex PCR was the method, and the copy in TCRdb shows in-frame clones only, minus some. The table records more than 150,000 clones, 70% to 80% of them present only once. Sequenced sample: PBMCs. This TCR came from a man aged 18 to 29 in good health and CMV-seronegative. V gene TRBV6-6 combines with J gene TRBJ1-1; 8 positions agree with TRBD1. The CDR3 loop reads CASSYTDRVRTEAFF. CDR3 DNA: TGTGCCAGCAGTTACACGGACAGGGTAAGGACTGAAGCTTTCTTT.